Listed here are 27 T cell receptor beta chains from one sample, sequenced in a study of blood T cell repertoires in COVID-19. Profiled with immunoSEQ multiplex PCR; TCRdb holds only in-frame clones, not every one. In the table there are approximately 240,000 clones, around 87% of which are singletons. The specimen was PBMCs or T cells enriched from blood (not recorded which). The receptors come from a woman between 25 and 40 years old with acute COVID-19.

V gene TRBV7-9 combines with J gene TRBJ1-2; D unclear. In germline, CDR1 is SEHNR, CDR2 FQNEAQ (reference sequence). The germline V and J ends were trimmed by 2 bases and 4 bases, with 8 bases remaining between them. CDR3 length: 13 residues. CDR3 residues: CASSLLDRYGYTF. The CDR3 DNA reads as TGTGCCAGCAGCTTATTAGATCGCTATGGCTACACCTTC. Looking up the rest from reference TRBV7-9 and TRBJ1-2 gives the full variable domain: DTGVSQNPRHKITKRGQNVTFRCDPISEHNRLYWYRQTLGQGPEFLTYFQNEAQLEKSRLLSDRFSAERPKGSFSTLEIQRTEQGDSAMYLCASSLLDRYGYTFGSGTRLTVV.

The chain has TRBV4-1 and TRBJ1-4; no clear D gene. The V and J ends lost 4 bases and 4 bases respectively, with 19 bases between them. Germline CDR1 reads MGHRA; CDR2 reads YSYEKL. The CDR3 consists of 17 residues. The CDR3: CASSPTPEQIHNEKLFF. The DNA of the CDR3 is TGCGCCAGCAGCCCGACCCCGGAGCAGATACATAATGAAAAACTGTTTTTT.

Concerning this clone: At the DNA level, this CDR3 is encoded by other sequences in the same sample as well. This chain uses TRBV7-9 with TRBJ1-5; unclear D gene. The V end lost 1 base, the J end lost 7 bases, and 5 bases lay between the germline ends. Germline CDR1 is SEHNR and CDR2 is FQNEAQ (reference sequence). CDR3 length: 12 residues. CDR3 sequence: CASSLGSQPQHF. DNA for the CDR3: TGTGCCAGCAGCTTAGGTAGCCAGCCCCAGCATTTT.

The rearrangement joins TRBV19 to TRBJ1-1; TRBD1 matches at 11 bases. CDR1 is LNHDA, CDR2 SQIVND, per germline (reference sequence). V lost 7 bases, J lost 5 bases, and 6 bases stayed unmatched. This CDR3 contains 14 residues. In nucleotides, the CDR3 is TGTGCCAGTATGGACAGGGGGCGCACGACTGAAGCTTTCTTT. Translation gives CASMDRGRTTEAFF.

This clone was detected once. CDR3 region: CASSPGMNTEAFF. The CDR3 bases are TGTGCCAGCTCACCAGGCATGAACACTGAAGCTTTCTTT. The gene calls are TRBV18 and TRBJ1-1; D is undetermined. This CDR3 region has 13 residues. Germline-derived CDR1 and CDR2 are KGHSH and LQKENI. Trimming removed 2 bases at V and 0 bases at J, with 4 bases between.

The V call is TRBV7-2, the J call TRBJ1-1, with D hard to call. The CDR3 is made up of 14 amino acids. Per germline, CDR1 SGHTA and CDR2 FQGNSA. Trimming shortened V by 2 bases and J by 1 base, and 8 bases separated the two germline ends. The CDR3 bases are TGTGCCAGCAGCTTACCCGGGAGGAACACTGAAGCTTTCTTT. Translated: CASSLPGRNTEAFF.

The genes are TRBV4-1 and TRBJ2-5, with 8 positions matching TRBD1. The CDR3 contains 17 residues. CDR1 and CDR2 from the germline V gene are MGHRA and YSYEKL. The V gene end was trimmed by 2 bases and the J gene end by 2 bases; junction bases not matched to a gene: 10. CDR3 sequence reads: CASSQSWQGAGQETQYF. The CDR3 coding sequence is TGCGCCAGCAGCCAAAGTTGGCAGGGGGCGGGGCAAGAGACCCAGTACTTC.

This sequence joins TRBV2 and TRBJ2-1; 9 positions match TRBD1. V trimming: 7 bases; J trimming: 4 bases; junction bases outside the gene matches: 8. The germline CDR1 and CDR2 sequences are SNHLY and FYNNEI. The CDR3 covers 15 residues. CDR3 nucleotide sequence: TGTGCCAGCAAATACAGGGACAGGGCGTACAATGAGCAGTTCTTC. Translation: CASKYRDRAYNEQFF. Full variable domain (outside the CDR3, taken from reference TRBV2 and TRBJ2-1): EPEVTQTPSHQVTQMGQEVILRCVPISNHLYFYWYRQILGQKVEFLVSFYNNEISEKSEIFDDQFSVERPDGSNFTLKIRSTKLEDSAMYFCASKYRDRAYNEQFFGPGTRLTVL.

This rearrangement joins TRBV9 to TRBJ2-2; 7 nucleotides align to TRBD1. This CDR3 has 15 residues. J gave up 4 bases and V 4 bases, and 7 bases lay outside the gene matches. CDR1 and CDR2 from the germline V gene are SGDLS and YYNGEE. This chain's CDR3 is CASSPRTGGTGELFF. CDR3 nucleotide sequence: TGTGCCAGCAGCCCAAGGACAGGCGGCACCGGGGAGCTGTTTTTT.

The V call is TRBV6-5, the J call TRBJ2-2; possible D gene TRBD1, 8 bases. Germline CDR1 reads MNHEY; CDR2 reads SVGAGI. The CDR3 consists of 15 residues. Trimming shortened V by 4 bases and J by 4 bases, and 13 bases separated the two germline ends. CDR3 bases: TGTGCCAGCAGTTCGGACAGGGAGGGCACCGGGGAGCTGTTTTTT. Residues: CASSSDREGTGELFF.

A single count supports this clone. The genes are TRBV10-3 and TRBJ1-5; 7 nucleotides line up with TRBD1. The CDR3 runs 16 residues. V lost 2 bases, J lost 2 bases, and 6 bases stayed unmatched. Germline V gene data show CDR1 as ENHRY and CDR2 as SYGVKD. Here the CDR3 DNA reads TGTGCCATCAGTGAGGCCACAGGGGTTCGCAATCAGCCCCAGCATTTT. Amino acid sequence: CAISEATGVRNQPQHF.

This clone has just a few counts. The V call is TRBV24-1, the J call TRBJ2-1; the match to TRBD1 covers 7 bases. This CDR3 contains 15 residues. Trimming cost V 4 bases and J 2 bases; bases outside gene matches: 4. Per germline, CDR1 KGHDR and CDR2 SFDVKD. CDR3 in DNA: TGTGCCACCAGTGACCCGGGACAGACCTACAATGAGCAGTTCTTC. Translation gives CATSDPGQTYNEQFF.

This chain connects TRBV24-1 to TRBJ2-1; 8 bases match TRBD2. V dropped 8 bases and J dropped 4; count of bases not matched to a gene: 3. The CDR3 covers 13 residues. Looked up from germline, CDR1 is KGHDR and CDR2 is SFDVKD. The CDR3 spells CATTGGGYNEQFF. The CDR3 DNA reads TGTGCCACCACGGGCGGGGGGTACAATGAGCAGTTCTTC.

V usage is TRBV5-1 and J usage is TRBJ2-5; 8 bases are a match to TRBD2. After removal of 3 bases from V and 5 bases from J, the junction contained 9 bases not matched to a gene. The CDR3 has 15 amino acids. Germline V CDR1 and CDR2: SGHRS, YFSETQ. The CDR3 nucleotides are TGCGCCAGCAGCTCCCCCGGGGGGGCTGGGGAGACCCAGTACTTC. Its protein product is CASSSPGGAGETQYF.

This clone occurred once. V and J are TRBV5-1 and TRBJ2-3; maybe TRBD2 (6 bases). Between the trimmed V and J ends, which lost 4 bases and 5 bases, there was a span of 20 bases. Germline CDR1 SGHRS, CDR2 YFSETQ. This CDR3 is built from 16 residues. The CDR3 nucleotides read TGCGCCAGCAGCGCCCTGGGGACTCAATCAGGAGATACGCAGTATTTT. Residues: CASSALGTQSGDTQYF.

V usage is TRBV5-5 and J usage is TRBJ2-3, with 8 bases matching TRBD2. V lost 0 bases to trimming and J lost 0 bases; unmatched junction nucleotides: 9. Germline CDR1 and CDR2: SGHKS and YYEKEE (reference sequence). The CDR3 extends over 18 amino acids. Here the CDR3 DNA reads TGTGCCAGCAGCTTGGTTCCGGGAGGGGATACTAGCACAGATACGCAGTATTTT. This gives the protein CASSLVPGGDTSTDTQYF. The whole variable domain, filled in from reference TRBV5-5 and TRBJ2-3, reads DAGVTQSPTHLIKTRGQQVTLRCSPISGHKSVSWYQQVLGQGPQFIFQYYEKEERGRGNFPDRFSARQFPNYSSELNVNALLLGDSALYLCASSLVPGGDTSTDTQYFGPGTRLTVL.

This clone occurred a few times. V and J are TRBV28 and TRBJ1-5, with D tentatively TRBD1 (5 bases). V lost 6 bases and J 0 bases, leaving 12 bases between the germline ends. The CDR3 extends over 15 amino acids. CDR1 MDHEN and CDR2 SYDVKM come from the germline V gene. The CDR3 region has the DNA TGTGCCAGCAGGGCGGGGCTCTATAGCAATCAGCCCCAGCATTTT. Encoded protein: CASRAGLYSNQPQHF.

V and J are TRBV6-5 and TRBJ2-6; 7 nucleotides match TRBD1. Per germline, CDR1 MNHEY and CDR2 SVGAGI. V dropped 6 bases and J dropped 2; count of bases not matched to a gene: 4. The CDR3 length is 15 residues. The CDR3 spells CASRTDRAGANVLTF. CDR3 nucleotide sequence: TGTGCCAGCAGGACAGACAGGGCTGGGGCCAACGTCCTGACTTTC.

The chain carries TRBV25-1 and TRBJ1-5; 7 bases agree with TRBD1. Losses at the gene ends were 5 bases for V and 7 bases for J; bases not matched to a gene: 11. Looked up from germline, CDR1 is MGHDK and CDR2 is SYGVNS. The length of the CDR3 is 15 residues. The CDR3 here is CASSLSRQGGQPQHF. The CDR3 DNA reads TGTGCCAGCAGTCTAAGTCGACAGGGCGGGCAGCCCCAGCATTTT.

This clone was detected only once. The chain joins TRBV28 to TRBJ2-1; 7 positions agree with TRBD1. CDR3 length equals 14 residues. In germline, CDR1 is MDHEN, CDR2 SYDVKM. With 9 bases clipped from V and 6 bases from J, the junction kept 11 bases outside the gene matches. CDR3 in DNA: TGTGCCAGTAATGGGGCAGGGGGAAGCAATGAGCAGTTCTTC. It is translated as CASNGAGGSNEQFF.

The rearrangement joins TRBV19 to TRBJ1-5, with TRBD1 identical over 8 bases. Unmatched junction bases numbered 13, after V lost 5 bases and J lost 4 bases. The CDR3 has 17 residues. CDR1 is LNHDA and CDR2 is SQIVND in the germline V gene (reference sequence). The CDR3 DNA sequence: TGTGCCAGTAGTTCCTCTACCCACGACAGGGGAAATCAGCCCCAGCATTTT. Amino acid sequence: CASSSSTHDRGNQPQHF.

This chain uses TRBV5-1 with TRBJ2-2; maybe TRBD2 (5 bases). The CDR3 consists of 17 residues. Trimming removed 0 bases at V and 0 bases at J, with 12 bases between. Looked up from germline, CDR1 is SGHRS and CDR2 is YFSETQ. The DNA for the CDR3 is TGCGCCAGCAGCTTGGGACTACAAGTTCCGAACACCGGGGAGCTGTTTTTT. Translating gives CASSLGLQVPNTGELFF.

This clone was detected only once. The sample contains more than one DNA sequence encoding this CDR3. The CDR3 reads CASKDRVRTEAFF. The CDR3 DNA reads TGTGCCAGCAAGGACAGGGTAAGGACTGAAGCTTTCTTT. The chain joins TRBV27 to TRBJ1-1; TRBD1 agrees at 8 bases. The ends lost 7 bases at V and 5 bases at J; junction bases unmatched: 6. The germline CDR1 and CDR2 sequences are MNHEY and SMNVEV (reference sequence). The CDR3 covers 13 residues.

This chain uses TRBV2 with TRBJ2-7, with 7 bases fitting TRBD1. Per germline, CDR1 SNHLY and CDR2 FYNNEI. Losses at the gene ends were 5 bases for V and 2 bases for J; bases not matched to a gene: 0. The CDR3 is made up of 12 amino acids. CDR3 in amino acids: CASSTGAYEQYF. The CDR3 coding sequence is TGTGCCAGCAGTACAGGGGCCTACGAGCAGTACTTC.

The chain combines TRBV5-1 with TRBJ1-1; no definite D call. V was cut by 0 bases and J by 8 bases, with 11 bases left in between. The CDR3 runs 13 residues. CDR1 SGHRS and CDR2 YFSETQ come from the germline V gene. The CDR3 here is CASSLVPEVEAFF. The CDR3 region has the DNA TGCGCCAGCAGCTTGGTTCCGGAGGTGGAAGCTTTCTTT.

This clone was observed a single time. The V and J genes are TRBV19 and TRBJ1-2; 7 bases align to TRBD1. The ends lost 3 bases at V and 7 bases at J; junction bases unmatched: 5. The CDR3 covers 13 residues. The V gene's germline CDR1 is LNHDA and CDR2 SQIVND (reference sequence). The CDR3 sequence: CASSIRGKGGYTF. The DNA of the CDR3 is TGTGCCAGTAGTATCAGGGGGAAAGGTGGCTACACCTTC.

The V gene is TRBV7-9, the J gene TRBJ1-1; D possibly corresponds to TRBD1 (6 bases). This CDR3 is built from 15 residues. CDR1 and CDR2 (germline): SEHNR, FQNEAQ (reference sequence). Between the trimmed V and J ends, which lost 3 bases and 0 bases, there was a span of 11 bases. Here the CDR3 reads CASSFDRPLNTEAFF. The CDR3 DNA sequence: TGTGCCAGCAGCTTCGACAGGCCACTGAACACTGAAGCTTTCTTT.